A single sample gave rise to the 25 T cell receptor beta chains below, sequenced in a study of molecular identifiers for immune sequencing clone quantification. TCRdb reprocessed the PCR reads via MiXCR and lists one record per CDR3 protein. The sample holds about 640,000 distinct CDR3 sequences, roughly 21% seen once. Sequenced sample: naive CD8+ T cells from blood, with Jurkat cell RNA spiked in. Subset specified: FACS-sorted CD8+CD4-CCR7+CD45RA+ naive T cells. The receptors derive from a human donor in good health. Some libraries in this study had Jurkat cell RNA spiked in.

This clonotype came up many times. The chain carries TRBV11-2 and TRBJ1-4; a possible D gene is TRBD1 (6 bases). Germline V gene lookup returns CDR1 SGHAT and CDR2 FQNNGV. Trimming took 5 bases from V and 3 from J, leaving 13 bases between them. CDR3 size: 15 residues. The chain's CDR3 is CASSPQTGPNEKLFF. In DNA form, the CDR3 reads TGTGCCAGCAGCCCCCAGACAGGACCTAATGAAAAACTGTTTTTT.

This clonotype was recorded once. The chain carries TRBV12-3 or TRBV12-4 and TRBJ1-2, with D possibly TRBD1 on 5 matching bases. Trimming removed 5 bases at V and 3 bases at J, with 13 bases between. The CDR3 spans 14 residues. CDR3 residues: CASSNTLTDYGYTF. CDR3 sequence (DNA): TGTGCCAGCAGTAATACGTTGACAGACTATGGCTACACCTTC.

This clonotype was seen a few times. A much bigger clone sits one base away, suggesting this may be a read error. This chain connects TRBV5-6 to TRBJ2-7; no reliable D call. CDR3 length: 12 amino acids. CDR1 is SGHDT, CDR2 YYEEEE, per germline. V lost 2 bases to trimming and J lost 2 bases, with 5 bases between them. CDR3 region: CASSFVTYEQYF. As DNA, the CDR3 is TGTGCCAGCAGCTTTGTAACCTACGAGCAGTACTTC.

On this clonotype: Since a much larger clone is just one base distant, this may be a read error. This rearrangement joins TRBV5-1 to TRBJ2-1; TRBD1 agrees at 10 bases. Germline loops: CDR1 SGHRS, CDR2 YFSETQ. The CDR3 consists of 15 residues. CDR3 residues: CASTPGQGKNNEQSF. The CDR3 DNA reads as TGCGCCAGCACACCGGGACAGGGGAAGAACAATGAGCAGTCCTTC.

Points on this clonotype: One end of the junction varies from germline; a read error may be responsible. V is TRBV29-1 and J is TRBJ2-7, with 7 nucleotides matching TRBD1. Germline CDR1 SQVTM, CDR2 ANQGSEA. The CDR3 is 11 amino acids. CDR3 DNA sequence: TGCAGCGTTGGGGACAGCTACGAGCGGTACTTC. It is translated as CSVGDSYERYF.

The table lists this clonotype with many counts. The V and J genes are TRBV10-3 and TRBJ2-2; D ambiguous. Germline lookup yields CDR1 ENHRY and CDR2 SYGVKD. This CDR3 contains 13 residues. V was pared by 6 bases and J by 7 bases, with 12 bases between. CDR3 DNA: TGTGCCATCAGATTCAACCTAGGCGGGGAGCTGTTTTTT. It translates to CAIRFNLGGELFF.

The J gene is TRBJ2-1, the V gene TRBV19; possibly TRBD1 for D (6 bases). Germline V gives CDR1 LNHDA, CDR2 SQIVND (reference sequence). This CDR3 has 13 amino acids. Deletions cut 4 bases from V and 10 bases from J, with 14 bases between. CDR3 DNA: TGTGCCAGTAGTAAAGGGGGAGTGAGAGAGCAGTTCTTC. Translating it yields CASSKGGVREQFF.

This clonotype was counted only a few times. A much larger clonotype is one base distant, so this may be a read error. The chain employs TRBV5-6 and TRBJ1-3, with unresolved D. Deletions cut 1 base from V and 1 base from J, with 9 bases between. CDR3 size: 15 residues. Germline values: CDR1 SGHDT, CDR2 YYEEEE. This chain's CDR3 is CASSLTGISGNTIYF. The CDR3 coding sequence is TGTGCCAGCAGCTTGACGGGGATTTCTGGAAACACCATATATTTT.

This clonotype was observed a handful of times. This chain uses TRBV29-1 with TRBJ2-1; a possible D gene is TRBD1 (5 bases). Trimming pared 7 bases from V and 4 bases from J, leaving 17 bases between. From germline, CDR1 is SQVTM and CDR2 ANQGSEA. This CDR3 contains 14 residues. The CDR3 region is CSERTPNRYNEQFF. The CDR3 DNA is TGCAGCGAAAGGACACCTAACAGGTACAATGAGCAGTTCTTC.

At least ten counts were recorded for this clonotype. J is TRBJ1-2 and V is TRBV29-1, with a possible D match to TRBD1 (5 bases). V gave up 3 bases and J gave up 4 bases, with 12 bases separating them. The CDR3 sequence is 13 residues long. The germline CDR1 and CDR2 sequences are SQVTM and ANQGSEA. The CDR3 protein is CSVDWGSFYGYTF. CDR3 sequence (DNA): TGCAGCGTTGATTGGGGCAGCTTCTATGGCTACACCTTC.

This clonotype was detected a few times. The junction shows a germline mismatch at one end, possibly a read error. The rearrangement joins TRBV13 to TRBJ2-3; D gene ambiguous. The CDR3 has 11 residues. Germline CDR1 reads PRHDT; CDR2 reads FYEKMQ (reference sequence). Here the CDR3 reads CPSRYTDTQYF. As DNA, the CDR3 is TGTCCCAGCCGTTACACAGATACGCAGTATTTT. The entire variable domain, with the rest obtained from reference TRBV13 and TRBJ2-3, is as follows: AAGVIQSPRHLIKEKRETATLKCYPIPRHDTVYWYQQGPGQDPQFLISFYEKMQSDKGSIPDRFSAQQFSDYHSELNMSSLELGDSALYFCPSRYTDTQYFGPGTRLTVL.

This clonotype was seen at least ten times. This sequence joins TRBV14 and TRBJ2-7; D uncertain. Germline V gene sequence: CDR1 SGHDN, CDR2 FVKESK. The CDR3 has 12 residues. V lost 3 bases and J lost 1, with 4 bases in between. The CDR3 coding sequence is TGTGCCAGCAGCCACGGGTCCTACGAGCAGTACTTC. This sequence encodes CASSHGSYEQYF.

Many counts were recorded for this clonotype. In DNA, the CDR3 is TGTGCCAGCAGCGTGACAGGGGGCAGTCAGCCCCAGCATTTT. The encoded protein is CASSVTGGSQPQHF. The J gene is TRBJ1-5, the V gene TRBV7-9; 10 bases match TRBD1. Germline V gene sequence: CDR1 SEHNR, CDR2 FQNEAQ (reference sequence). CDR3 length: 14 amino acids. V gave up 5 bases and J gave up 6 bases; unmatched junction bases: 4.

The V gene is TRBV1, the J gene TRBJ2-3. TRBV1 constitutes a pseudogene. The CDR3 loop spans 13 amino acids. The CDR3: CTSSQYCGDTQYF. The CDR3 DNA follows: TGCACCAGCAGCCAGTACTGCGGAGATACGCAGTATTTT.

This clonotype has more than one count but fewer than ten. The rearrangement links TRBV24-1 to TRBJ2-3, with 8 bases matching TRBD1. This CDR3 spans 16 amino acids. Germline V gene data show CDR1 as KGHDR and CDR2 as SFDVKD. J lost 5 bases, V lost 4 bases, and 10 bases had no gene match. CDR3 sequence: CATSDYGQGRGDTQYF. CDR3 bases: TGTGCCACCAGTGACTATGGACAGGGACGGGGAGATACGCAGTATTTT.

In this sample, this clonotype turned up many times. This chain joins TRBV29-1 and TRBJ2-7, with D tentatively TRBD1 (6 bases). This CDR3 spans 13 amino acids. Germline V gene sequence: CDR1 SQVTM, CDR2 ANQGSEA. V lost 1 base and J 4 bases, leaving 11 bases between the germline ends. The CDR3 sequence is CSVEVAGTYEQYF. In DNA, the CDR3 is TGCAGCGTTGAAGTCGCCGGGACATACGAGCAGTACTTC.

This clonotype has ten or more counts. The chain carries TRBV15 and TRBJ2-7, with a possible D match to TRBD1 (5 bases). The V end was cut by 3 bases, the J end by 6 bases, with 18 bases between. Germline-derived CDR1 and CDR2 are LNHNV and YYDKDF (reference sequence). This CDR3 is 15 amino acids long. CDR3 protein: CATSSERQGPIEQYF. The CDR3 DNA reads as TGTGCCACCAGCAGTGAGAGGCAGGGTCCGATCGAGCAGTACTTC. The entire variable domain, with the rest obtained from reference TRBV15 and TRBJ2-7, is as follows: DAMVIQNPRYQVTQFGKPVTLSCSQTLNHNVMYWYQQKSSQAPKLLFHYYDKDFNNEADTPDNFQSRRPNTSFCFLDIRSPGLGDTAMYLCATSSERQGPIEQYFGPGTRLTVT.

The sample holds a few counts of this clonotype. The chain has TRBV7-6 and TRBJ2-5; D may match TRBD1 or TRBD2 (5 bases each). V lost 5 bases, J lost 2 bases, and 12 bases lay in between. CDR3 length: 14 residues. Germline V lookup: CDR1 SGHVS, CDR2 FNYEAQ. The CDR3 bases are TGTGCCAGCAGCAACGGATGGGGGCAAGAGACCCAGTACTTC. It is translated as CASSNGWGQETQYF.

This clonotype was observed many times. CDR3 nucleotides: TGTGCCAGCAGTTACTACGGACAGATGAACACTGAAGCTTTCTTT. Translating it yields CASSYYGQMNTEAFF. The chain recombines TRBV6-5 with TRBJ1-1; a possible D gene is TRBD1 (6 bases). The CDR3 runs to 15 residues. CDR1 is MNHEY, CDR2 SVGAGI, per germline. The ends were cut back, 1 base at V and 0 bases at J, with 9 bases in the middle.

As to this clonotype: A much larger clone lies one base from this, so it may be a read error. The V and J genes are TRBV4-1 and TRBJ1-2; 7 positions match TRBD1. This CDR3 region has 17 residues. Germline CDR1 and CDR2: MGHRA and YSYEKL. With V trimmed by 4 bases and J by 6 bases, 17 bases remained unmatched. The CDR3 DNA sequence: TGCGCCAGCAGCCGAGTAGTTCGGGACAGTGAGAACCATGGCTACACCTTC. Residues: CASSRVVRDSENHGYTF.

The chain recombines TRBV7-2 with TRBJ1-1; no firm D call. CDR3 length: 15 residues. The V end lost 4 bases, the J end lost 0 bases, and 12 bases lay between the germline ends. Germline CDR1 reads SGHTA; CDR2 reads FQGNSA. The CDR3 DNA follows: TGTGCCAGCAGCTACGCGGACCTTTTGAACACTGAAGCTTTCTTT. Protein sequence: CASSYADLLNTEAFF.

To note about this clonotype: Since a much larger clone is just one base distant, this may be a read error. The V gene is TRBV20-1, the J gene TRBJ2-7; TRBD2 matches at 7 bases. The CDR3 has 13 residues. Germline CDR1 DFQATT, CDR2 SNEGSKA (reference sequence). CDR3 in DNA: TGCAGGGTATCTAGCGGCAGCGCCTACGAGCAGTACTTC. Translation gives CRVSSGSAYEQYF.

Comment on this clonotype: A read error may be the cause here, since a much bigger clone is one base away. The CDR3 protein is CATSPGLARSGTQYF. CDR3 bases: TGTGCCACTTCCCCGGGACTAGCAAGGTCAGGTACGCAGTATTTT. The genes are TRBV10-3 and TRBJ2-3; 9 nucleotides align to TRBD2. Trimming took 10 bases from V and 8 from J; bases not matched to a gene: 16. The CDR3 covers 15 residues. Germline V gives CDR1 ENHRY, CDR2 SYGVKD.

This clonotype was recorded a few times. This chain joins TRBV4-1 and TRBJ1-1; tentatively, D is TRBD1 (5 bases). Germline V lookup: CDR1 MGHRA, CDR2 YSYEKL. The CDR3 contains 14 residues. The ends were cut back, 0 bases at V and 8 bases at J, with 13 bases in the middle. The CDR3 nucleotides are TGCGCCAGCAGCCAAGATTCAGGGCCGAGAGAAGCTTTCTTT. Its translation: CASSQDSGPREAFF.

With respect to this clonotype: A much larger clone is a single base away; this may be a read error. The rearrangement joins TRBV7-6 to TRBJ2-7; D is perhaps TRBD2 (7 bases). V was clipped by 6 bases and J by 1 base, with 16 bases between them. The CDR3 is 15 residues long. Germline V gene data show CDR1 as SGHVS and CDR2 as FNYEAQ. In nucleotides, the CDR3 is TGTGCCAGCAGTTATGGCAGGGGACTATCCTACGAGCAGTACTTC. Translating it yields CASSYGRGLSYEQYF.